These T cell receptor beta chains were read from a single sample in a study of T cell repertoires in cytomegalovirus infection. TCRdb redid the calling of the reads with MiXCR, one entry per CDR3 protein. The repertoire holds around 900,000 distinct CDR3 sequences, roughly 31% seen once, with around 15% in the top ten. Their antigens remain unidentified. Here the sequenced sample was cultured CD8+ T cells from PBMCs, taken from culture after CMV antigen stimulation. Source of these receptors: a human donor in good health (CMV status not recorded). Some clones in this sample may be carry-over from other donors' samples. The CDR3 runs from the conserved cysteine through the conserved F or W. A D gene is named only where the DNA matches it firmly. A row's size may be missing; if present it is once, few, many or a size class.

>many|.|TRBJ2-3|TRBV6-6
CASSYSRVAVSTDTQYF
TGTGCCAGCAGTTACTCCCGGGTAGCGGTTAGCACAGATACGCAGTATTTT
>many|TRBD1|TRBJ1-2|TRBV7-9
CAIAPGQGHYGYTF
TGTGCCATCGCTCCGGGACAGGGGCACTATGGCTACACCTTC
>.|.|TRBJ1-3|TRBV14
CASSQDVLQSLSGNTIYF
TGTGCCAGCAGCCAAGATGTTTTACAGTCCCTCTCTGGAAACACCATATATTTT
>many|.|TRBJ2-3|TRBV11-2
CASSLGGGAPDTQYF
TGTGCCAGCAGCTTAGGAGGGGGGGCCCCAGATACGCAGTATTTT
>few|.|TRBJ2-7|TRBV29-1
CSVEDWGYEQYF
TGCAGCGTTGAAGATTGGGGATACGAGCAGTACTTC
>many|.|TRBJ2-1|TRBV7-9
CASIGGGYNEQFF
TGTGCCAGCATCGGGGGTGGGTACAATGAGCAGTTCTTC
>.|.|TRBJ1-6|TRBV7-8
CASSLAEGVYNSPLHF
TGTGCCAGCAGCTTAGCGGAGGGAGTTTACAATTCACCCCTCCACTTT
>.|.|TRBJ1-2|TRBV27
CASSFLGQRHGYTF
TGTGCCAGCAGTTTTTTGGGCCAACGTCATGGCTACACCTTC
>once|TRBD2|TRBJ2-5|TRBV27
CASSLRAGYSQETQYF
TGTGCCAGCTCCCTACGAGCGGGGTACTCCCAAGAGACCCAGTACTTC
>few|TRBD1|TRBJ2-7|TRBV7-2
CASSLEGTGDYEQYF
TGTGCCAGCAGCTTAGAAGGGACAGGGGATTACGAGCAGTACTTC
>.|.|TRBJ2-3|TRBV29-1
CSVRGSRQYF
TGCAGCGTTCGTGGCTCTAGGCAGTATTTT
>many|.|TRBJ1-3|TRBV7-8
CASSLVTSGNTIYF
TGTGCCAGCAGCTTAGTCACCTCTGGAAACACCATATATTTT
>.|.|TRBJ2-3|TRBV6-5
CASSSQYSTDTQYF
TGTGCCAGCAGTTCCCAGTATAGCACAGATACGCAGTATTTT
>.|.|TRBJ1-4|TRBV6-2/TRBV6-3
CASSYRRGVGEKLFF
TGTGCCAGCAGTTACCGCCGGGGGGTCGGTGAAAAACTGTTTTTT
>.|TRBD2|TRBJ2-3|TRBV6-1
CASRALERGTATTDTQYF
TGTGCCAGCAGGGCCCTGGAGCGGGGGACGGCCACGACAGATACGCAGTATTTT
>.|TRBD1|TRBJ2-1|TRBV6-6
CASSYSTWDRSRYNEQFF
TGTGCCAGCAGTTACTCAACATGGGACAGATCACGTTACAATGAGCAGTTCTTC
>few|.|TRBJ1-5|TRBV19
CASFKGRNQPQHF
TGTGCCAGTTTTAAGGGGCGCAATCAGCCCCAGCATTTT